A selection of T cell receptor beta chains follows, all from one sample in a study of cytomegalovirus exposure and HLA in healthy donors. Produced via immunoSEQ multiplex PCR; TCRdb's table is partial and in-frame only. The sample records about 170,000 clones, roughly 79% being singletons. Sequencing was carried out using PBMCs. All receptors come from a woman in her twenties or thirties in good health and CMV-seropositive. The CDR3 runs from the conserved cysteine through the conserved F or W. Each record gives: J gene, clone size, D gene, V gene, CDR3 DNA, CDR3 protein. A D gene is named only where the DNA matches it firmly. Clone sizes are given selectively: once, few, many, or a class where the clone is expanded.

TRBJ2-2,NA,TRBD1,TRBV30,TGTGCCTGGAGTCGCACAGGGGCCGGGGAGCTGTTTTTT,CAWSRTGAGELFF
TRBJ2-6,NA,TRBD1,TRBV5-1,TGCGCCAGCAGCTTGGCCCAGGGACAGGCGCTCTCTGGGGCCAACGTCCTGACTTTC,CASSLAQGQALSGANVLTF
TRBJ2-3,NA,NA,TRBV12-5,TGTGCTAGTGGCCAAGGGGTGATCACAGATACGCAGTATTTT,CASGQGVITDTQYF
TRBJ2-2,NA,TRBD1,TRBV5-4,TGTGCCAGCAGCCCGGGACAGGGATTCACCGGGGAGCTGTTTTTT,CASSPGQGFTGELFF
TRBJ1-3,NA,NA,TRBV27,TGTGCCAGCAGTTTATCCGGGGGGTTGGGAAACACCATATATTTT,CASSLSGGLGNTIYF
TRBJ1-6,NA,NA,TRBV30,TGTGCCTGCAGTAGGAGAGAAGCACCTAATTCACCCCTCCACTTT,CACSRREAPNSPLHF
TRBJ2-7,NA,NA,TRBV2,TGTGCCAGCGGGTACGAGTACAGGCTAAATGAGCAGTACTTC,CASGYEYRLNEQYF
TRBJ2-5,NA,NA,TRBV4-3,TGCGCCAGCAGCCAAGATGGGAGAGGTAGACAGTACTTC,CASSQDGRGRQYF
TRBJ2-7,NA,NA,TRBV29-1,TGCAGCGTTGAGGTGATCCCTAGGGAGCAGTACTTC,CSVEVIPREQYF
TRBJ1-2,NA,TRBD1,TRBV7-2,TGTGCCAGCAGCATTCCACCGGACAGGGGAATGAATGTATATGGCTACACCTTC,CASSIPPDRGMNVYGYTF
TRBJ1-2,NA,TRBD1,TRBV7-9,TGTGCCAGCAACGTACAGGGGGCAGGGGGCTACACCTTC,CASNVQGAGGYTF
TRBJ1-2,NA,TRBD1,TRBV7-2,TGTGCCAGCAGCTCTGTCTCAGGGGGCTATGGCTACACCTTC,CASSSVSGGYGYTF
TRBJ2-3,NA,TRBD2,TRBV6-5,TGTGCCAGCAGTTACTCGGGGACTAGCGGAGATACGCAGTATTTT,CASSYSGTSGDTQYF
TRBJ1-4,few,TRBD1,TRBV4-3,TGCGCCAGCAGCCATCACAGGGGGCGGGATGAAAAACTGTTTTTT,CASSHHRGRDEKLFF
TRBJ1-2,once,TRBD1,TRBV6-6,TGTGCCAGCAGTCGAACAGGGGGGGCCTATGGCTACACCTTC,CASSRTGGAYGYTF
TRBJ2-1,large,TRBD1,TRBV7-6,TGTGCCAGCAGCTTGGAGACAGGGTCTTACAATGAGCAGTTCTTC,CASSLETGSYNEQFF
TRBJ1-1,few,TRBD1,TRBV6-1,TGTGCCAGCAGAGGGACAGCTCTTGAAGCTTTCTTT,CASRGTALEAFF
TRBJ2-7,NA,TRBD1,TRBV7-9,TGTGCCAGCAGACCGGGACAGGGTTCGTACGAGCAGTACTTC,CASRPGQGSYEQYF
TRBJ1-2,NA,NA,TRBV28,TGTGCCAGCAGTTTGGGCAGGGCTAACTATGGCTACACCTTC,CASSLGRANYGYTF
TRBJ2-5,NA,TRBD2,TRBV9,TGTGCCAGCAGCGCCACCGTACTAGCGGACCAAGAGACCCAGTACTTC,CASSATVLADQETQYF
TRBJ1-5,NA,NA,TRBV30,TGTGCCTGGAGTGTATCGCAGGCCAATCAGCCCCAGCATTTT,CAWSVSQANQPQHF
TRBJ2-5,NA,NA,TRBV6-5,NA,CASSYSAARRETQYF
TRBJ2-7,NA,TRBD2,TRBV2,TGTGCCAGCAGTGAAAGCGGGGTTCGAGGGGACGAGCAGTACTTC,CASSESGVRGDEQYF
TRBJ1-2,NA,NA,TRBV11-3,TGTGCCAGCAGCTTAGACAGATATGGCTATGGCTACACCTTC,CASSLDRYGYGYTF
TRBJ2-3,NA,NA,TRBV4-1,TGCGCCAGCAGCCAAGAGCAGGCTCTCAGCACAGATACGCAGTATTTT,CASSQEQALSTDTQYF
TRBJ2-3,NA,NA,TRBV9,TGTGCCAGCAGCGTCCGGGGGAGCGCAGATACGCAGTATTTT,CASSVRGSADTQYF
TRBJ2-3,NA,TRBD2,TRBV13,TGTGCCAGCAGCTTTCGGGAGCGGGAGATGGATACGCAGTATTTT,CASSFREREMDTQYF
TRBJ2-7,NA,NA,TRBV30,TGTGCCTGGAGTGTACAGAACAGGTTAACCTACGAGCAGTACTTC,CAWSVQNRLTYEQYF
TRBJ2-1,NA,TRBD2,TRBV5-6,TGTGCCAGCAGCTCCGAACCTAGCGGGTACTCCTACAATGAGCAGTTCTTC,CASSSEPSGYSYNEQFF
TRBJ2-7,NA,NA,TRBV6-1,TGTGCCAGCAGTGAATTTAGTCCCTACGAGCAGTACTTC,CASSEFSPYEQYF
TRBJ1-3,once,NA,TRBV5-1,TGCGCCAGCAGCTTGGCTTGGACAGCCTCTGGAAACACCATATATTTT,CASSLAWTASGNTIYF
TRBJ1-5,few,TRBD1,TRBV4-3,TGCGCCAGCAGCCACCAGGGGGCAGGTAGCAATCAGCCCCAGCATTTT,CASSHQGAGSNQPQHF
TRBJ1-6,NA,TRBD1,TRBV5-1,TGCGCCAGCAGCTTGAACAGGGGAAATTCACCCCTCCACTTT,CASSLNRGNSPLHF
TRBJ2-3,NA,NA,TRBV6-4,TGTGCCAGCAGTGACGGGGGGGCCACAGATACGCAGTATTTT,CASSDGGATDTQYF
TRBJ2-7,NA,NA,TRBV19,TGTGCCAGTAGGGGAGCCGACGAGCAGTACTTC,CASRGADEQYF
TRBJ2-3,NA,TRBD2,TRBV5-1,TGCGCCAGCAGCTTTAGCGGGATTCGCACAGATACGCAGTATTTT,CASSFSGIRTDTQYF
TRBJ1-2,NA,NA,TRBV7-9,TGTGCCAGCAGCTTGGCTAGGACTCGTTCTGGGCTCTATGGCTACACCTTC,CASSLARTRSGLYGYTF
TRBJ1-4,NA,NA,TRBV15,TGTGCCACCAGCAGGGACATTAATGAAAAACTGTTTTTT,CATSRDINEKLFF
TRBJ1-4,NA,NA,TRBV6-6,TGTGCCAGCAGTTATTACAGCCAGGATGAAAAACTGTTTTTT,CASSYYSQDEKLFF
TRBJ2-6,NA,NA,TRBV28,TGTGCCAGCAGTTTAGCCCAGGGTTTGGCCAACGTCCTGACTTTC,CASSLAQGLANVLTF
TRBJ1-1,NA,NA,TRBV27,TGTGCCAGCAGTTTTCGGGGGGGGAACACTGAAGCTTTCTTT,CASSFRGGNTEAFF
TRBJ2-1,NA,TRBD2,TRBV29-1,TGCAGCGGGCGGACTAGCGCAATCTACAATGAGCAGTTCTTC,CSGRTSAIYNEQFF
TRBJ1-2,NA,NA,TRBV28,TGTGCCAGCAGTTTTGTTCCGTATCCTAACTATGGCTACACCTTC,CASSFVPYPNYGYTF
TRBJ1-6,NA,NA,TRBV9,TGTGCCAGCAGCCCCACAACAGAGAGTAATTCACCCCTCCACTTT,CASSPTTESNSPLHF
TRBJ1-2,NA,NA,TRBV2,TGTGCCAGCAGTGAAATCGCCTCGGGGTATCAAGGTGGCTACACCTTC,CASSEIASGYQGGYTF
TRBJ1-2,NA,NA,TRBV5-1,TGCGCCAGCAGCTTGGGACAGCAAGGAGATGGCTACACCTTC,CASSLGQQGDGYTF
TRBJ2-3,NA,TRBD1,TRBV5-1,TGCGCCAGCAGCTTAGGGACAGGGTATACAGATACGCAGTATTTT,CASSLGTGYTDTQYF
TRBJ1-1,NA,NA,TRBV5-6,TGTGCCAGCAGCTTGCCCAGGGGAACTGAAGCTTTCTTT,CASSLPRGTEAFF